This TCR beta chain emerged from a study of cytomegalovirus exposure and HLA in healthy donors (dated by TCRdb to about 2017). About the full investigation: In an earlier analysis of 587 of the donors, 276 Gb of sequence data and 90 million to 120 million unique TCR beta sequences from roughly 200 million T cells were reported. Approximately 310 gigabases of sequencing data and approximately 80 million unique TCR sequences were included in an early release covering about 700 HLA-typed donors. Of the roughly 400 genotyped donors, approximately 83% fell in the genetic ancestry cluster associated with self-reported Caucasian donors. The study aimed to test whether signatures of past pathogen exposure could be identified by cataloging public T cell receptors. The study used immunosequencing to profile the T cell repertoires of about 670 subjects and linked those repertoires to cytomegalovirus serostatus. Along with the roughly 670-subject first cohort, a separate validation cohort of around 120 different subjects was used. High-throughput TCR immunosequencing, statistical association of individual TCRs with disease status, and machine learning were combined to predict cytomegalovirus infection status. To study patterns of TCR occurrence, a later analysis re-analyzed previously published TCR beta repertoires from 666 donors and added high-resolution HLA genotyping. Rather than using new phenotypic data, the later analysis identified candidate immune exposures from TCR beta sequences and from how often those sequences occurred across donors. An earlier analysis of approximately 640 of the donors applied high-throughput TCR beta sequencing to assess whether each TCR beta V gene segment acted as functional or pseudogenic. Alongside the repertoire data, information on donor age, sex, ethnicity and CMV serostatus was compiled. A later genetic analysis used genome-wide SNP genotypes for about three fifths of the 666 donors, treating that subset as a discovery cohort. Every repertoire in the discovery cohort had been generated on one and the same sequencing platform. HLA typing included class I and class II loci at four-digit resolution. The number of typed donors differed by locus: roughly 629-630 for A, B, C, DRB1 and DQB1; approximately 520 for DQA1; about 600 for DPA1; and around 470 for DPB1. Several DR-DQ haplotypes were handled as single units for association and clustering, since linkage in the cohort was strong. Across 300 to 500 genotyped donors of the cohort, an average of about 240,000 unique TCR beta nucleotide sequences per donor were sequenced, and roughly a sixth of those sequences were non-productive. Paper-wide results and their limitations: A further reported finding was that TCR beta sequences accurately predicted the HLA-A and HLA-B alleles for most subjects in the first cohort. Correlated functional status among segregating V segments might be attributable to linkage disequilibrium, but an unknown experimental factor could not be ruled out. In a later analysis, HLA-associated TCR beta chains showed more clonal expansion and lower generation probabilities than non-associated chains that were equally common. The cohort was sequenced for TCR beta chains only, and without alpha or paired-chain data the features that could be detected were limited. The study listed approximately 160 TCR beta chains as associated with cytomegalovirus. Because counts were too low, roughly 17 rarely observed V segments, including chromosome 9 orphons, were left out of the earlier analysis of over 550 of the donors. In a later analysis, the rate of TCR association differed among HLA loci, with DRB1 alleles having the most associated TCRs and HLA-C alleles having the fewest. In an earlier analysis of more than 450 of the donors, most TCR beta V segments were observed in productive rearrangements about 87% or about 30% of the time, broadly matching IMGT annotations. Immune exposure information for the cohort was limited to CMV serostatus. A later analysis associated 15,000 to 20,000 TCR beta sequences with specific HLA alleles at a false discovery rate of 0.05. A cluster of highly shared sequence variants was judged likely to be a technical artifact of the sequencing pipeline. The authors suggested that the approach could potentially be extended to other disease states and immunological phenotypes. When HLA alleles, especially DR and DQ, strongly co-occurred, TCR associations were difficult to assign to individual alleles. Three of the identified cytomegalovirus-associated TCR beta chains were confirmed in vitro to be specific for cytomegalovirus antigens. While some public TCRs were present in many individuals, most TCR sequences turned up only very rarely across donors. In a later analysis, several top co-occurrence clusters were reported to appear linked to parvovirus B19, influenza, CMV and Epstein-Barr virus. Most CMV-associated TCR beta chains appeared to be HLA-restricted in a later analysis, and the HLA associations seemed to be driven largely by CMV exposure. The classifier was reported to diagnose cytomegalovirus status with high specificity and sensitivity in both the original and validation cohorts. Presence/absence analyses assumed roughly uniform sequencing depth across donors, an assumption that may not hold. In a later genetic analysis, a missense DCLRE1C variant was associated with V-gene and J-gene trimming of TCR beta chains, and the association was replicated in an independent cohort. According to a later genetic analysis, donors in an Asian-associated ancestry cluster had fewer N-insertions in productive TCRs than the approximately 650-donor mean. Because HLA typing was unavailable for some donors at each locus, only the typed subset was used in association tests.

Notes on this clone: The antigen this receptor binds is unknown. No clone much larger than this one lies a single base away; base qualities are absent.

The cohort consisted of 600 or so healthy bone marrow donors. At the time of sampling, every cohort member was nominally healthy, though immune exposures that went unrecorded were likely present. The donor was CMV seronegative and was included in the group of hundreds of seronegative cohort members. Every donor gave a peripheral blood sample, and the peripheral blood mononuclear cells from that sample were used for TCR beta sequencing. The Qiagen DNeasy Blood Extraction Kit was used to extract genomic DNA from the blood cell samples. Library preparation was by the immunoSEQ multiplex PCR assay. For the multiplex PCR, a mixture combining 60 forward primers for TCR Vbeta segments and 13 reverse primers for TCR Jbeta segments was used. The CDR3 region of rearranged TCR beta genes was amplified from genomic DNA with a multiplex PCR assay. The amplified TCR beta libraries were sequenced on the Illumina HiSeq System as 87-base-pair reads. On the study's bioinformatics: A later analysis tallied roughly 80 million unique TCR beta chains across the roughly 610 repertoires, and some 12 million of those chains were shared by two or more donors. Raw reads were error-corrected and collapsed into unique sequences with a nearest-neighbor algorithm that merged closely related sequences to remove PCR and sequencing errors. Alignment of CDR3 sequences to IMGT reference sequences was used to assign V, D and J gene segments. For a sequence to be retained, a match of at least six nucleotides to both a V gene segment and a J gene segment was required. Rearrangements were classified as productive when the CDR3 lacked stop codons and remained in frame with V and J, and all other rearrangements were classified as non-productive. Following IMGT convention, CDR3 was defined as the stretch from the second conserved V-encoded cysteine up to the conserved J-encoded phenylalanine. The earlier analysis of about 530 of the donors excluded any sequence lacking an unambiguous match to a single V gene segment. In an earlier analysis of 500 to 750 of the donors, V segments were called functional above 56.7% productive rearrangements and were called segregating when the between-donor standard deviation exceeded 5%. A statistical classification framework was built for diagnosing cytomegalovirus status from the catalog of TCR beta chain sequences. A later analysis assigned V and J genes by comparing TCR nucleotide sequences with IMGT/GENE-DB human TR gene sequences. The TCRdist pipeline was used in a later analysis to assign CDR3 sequences and most-parsimonious VDJ recombination scenarios. In a later analysis, each TCR beta chain was defined by its CDR3 amino acid sequence together with its V-gene family, and reads lacking a unique V-gene family were excluded. As a way to deal with suspected cross-contamination and a sequencing artifact, a later analysis dropped 450 to 600 nucleotide sequences that were highly shared and had low generation probability. In a later analysis, a clonal expansion index was calculated for each public chain from normalized within-repertoire ranks of inferred template counts. Generation probabilities in a later analysis came from a VDJ recombination model fitted to out-of-frame rearrangements, and those results were checked against IGoR. Hypergeometric tests were used in a later analysis to score TCR-TCR, TCR-HLA and TCR-CMV co-occurrence, with a repertoire-size bias correction applied to the TCR pairs. In a later analysis, false discovery rates were estimated by permuting HLA or CMV assignments 20 times. In a later analysis, co-occurring TCRs were grouped using DBSCAN, and TCRdist sequence similarity was added for clustering within HLA-allele-positive subsets. For co-occurrence clustering, repertoires with fewer than 30,000 or more than 120,000 public chains were excluded, along with four or five repertoires with anomalous nucleotide sharing. TCRdb provides this immuneACCESS table in a form limited to in-frame rearrangements. Some clones are lacking; in checked studies, under half of them reflect an unresolved V gene, and why the rest are absent is not known. D and trimming come from the DNA, and the V and J calls and clone size come from that table. In all, the sample holds over 90,000 clones, and roughly two thirds of those were seen once. The ten largest make up about 3.7% of the sample.

The clonotype comes from a man aged 40-49 years in good health and CMV-seronegative. The sequenced material came from PBMCs.

The sequenced DNA: TGTGCCAGCAGCGCCGAAGGGAGAGAGACCCAGTACTTC. This yields the protein CASSAEGRETQYF. The chain is encoded by TRBV27 joined to TRBJ2-5, with a tentative D gene TRBD2 over 5 matching bases. The germline V gene encodes CDR1 MNHEY and CDR2 SMNVEV (reference sequence). The CDR3 spans 13 residues, from the cysteine through the phenylalanine. The CDR3 DNA has 39 bases and is translated from base 1. V loses 6 bases of germline sequence and J loses 4 bases, and the interval between the two ends is 12 bases.